This is a list of T cell receptor beta chains from one sample in a study of blood T cell repertoires in COVID-19. Assay: immunoSEQ multiplex PCR; the TCRdb copy retains only in-frame clones and omits some. This sample carries about 370,000 clones, roughly 91% of them seen once, and the ten largest clones take less than 2%. Sequences were obtained from PBMCs or T cells enriched from blood (not recorded which). These receptors originate from a woman aged 25 to 39 who had recovered from COVID-19. The CDR3 runs from the conserved cysteine through the conserved F or W. D genes are given only for firm matches. A row's size may be missing; if present it is once, few, many or a size class.

D gene,J gene,clone size,V gene,CDR3 DNA,CDR3 protein
TRBD1,TRBJ1-4,.,TRBV19,TGTGCCAGTAGCCTCCAGGGGGAGGCTGAAAAACTGTTTTTT,CASSLQGEAEKLFF
.,TRBJ1-2,.,TRBV5-8,TGTGCCAGCATTGGGAGTGGCTACACCTTC,CASIGSGYTF
.,TRBJ1-3,.,TRBV10-3,TGTGCCATAAATATCGCCCCCAGTGATGGAAACACCATATATTTT,CAINIAPSDGNTIYF
TRBD2,TRBJ2-1,.,TRBV12-3/TRBV12-4,TGTGCCACCTCGGGAGGGCCCTACAATGAGCAGTTCTTC,CATSGGPYNEQFF
TRBD1,TRBJ1-5,.,TRBV2,TGTGCCAGCAGATATACAGGGGCTCAGCCCCAGCATTTT,CASRYTGAQPQHF
TRBD1,TRBJ1-1,.,TRBV6-5,TGTGCCAGCAATCGGGACAGGGCCATCAACACTGAAGCTTTCTTT,CASNRDRAINTEAFF
.,TRBJ1-1,.,TRBV6-5,TGTGCCAGCAGTTACACCCGGATAGACTCGAACACTGAAGCTTTCTTT,CASSYTRIDSNTEAFF
TRBD1,TRBJ1-1,once,TRBV5-1,TGCGCCAGCATGGGACAGGGGAACACTGAAGCTTTCTTT,CASMGQGNTEAFF
TRBD1,TRBJ1-1,once,TRBV30,TGTGCCTGGAGTGTTTTGGACAGGATGAACACTGAAGCTTTCTTT,CAWSVLDRMNTEAFF
.,TRBJ2-1,.,TRBV19,TGTGCCAGTAGCCTCCATTGGGGGGGGCAAAATGAGCAGTTCTTC,CASSLHWGGQNEQFF
.,TRBJ2-3,few,TRBV5-5,TGTGCCAGCAGCCCAGGGGAGTGGAGCACAGATACGCAGTATTTT,CASSPGEWSTDTQYF
TRBD1,TRBJ2-1,.,TRBV6-2/TRBV6-3,TGTGCCAGCAGCCTCGCCGAGGGCAGGGGGCTATACAATGAGCAGTTCTTC,CASSLAEGRGLYNEQFF
.,TRBJ2-3,.,TRBV10-3,TGTGCCATCAGTGAGCCCCGGGGTACCACAGATACGCAGTATTTT,CAISEPRGTTDTQYF
.,TRBJ2-3,.,TRBV5-1,TGCGCCAGCAGCCCCAGGGGCATAGATACGCAGTATTTT,CASSPRGIDTQYF
.,TRBJ1-2,.,TRBV10-2,TGCGCCAGCACGAGCGGTTCTCACGGCTACACCTTC,CASTSGSHGYTF
TRBD2,TRBJ2-3,.,TRBV3-1/TRBV3-2,TGTGCCAGCAGCCGAAATAGCGGGGGACCCCCTAGCACAGATACGCAGTATTTT,CASSRNSGGPPSTDTQYF
.,TRBJ2-5,.,TRBV7-9,TGTGCCAGCAGCTTTACTAGCAGGGAGACCCAGTACTTC,CASSFTSRETQYF
TRBD2,TRBJ2-1,.,TRBV27,TGTGCCAGCACGGGCTTAGCGGGGGGGACTAATGAGCAGTTCTTC,CASTGLAGGTNEQFF
.,TRBJ1-1,.,TRBV7-2,TGTGCCAGTGGACTGGAAGGTAACACTGAAGCTTTCTTT,CASGLEGNTEAFF
TRBD1,TRBJ1-6,.,TRBV28,TGTGCCAGCAGTACCGGACAGGGGAGTTCCTATAATTCACCCCTCCACTTT,CASSTGQGSSYNSPLHF
TRBD1,TRBJ1-1,.,TRBV12-3/TRBV12-4,TGTGCCAGCAGCGGACAGGGGGTTAGTGAAGCTTTCTTT,CASSGQGVSEAFF
TRBD2,TRBJ2-5,.,TRBV12-3/TRBV12-4,TGTGCCACCGGATCTAGCGGGGGGGAGACCCAGTACTTC,CATGSSGGETQYF
TRBD1,TRBJ2-2,many,TRBV5-1,TGCGCCAGCAGCGTACAGGGGACCGGGGAGCTGTTTTTT,CASSVQGTGELFF
.,TRBJ2-1,.,TRBV30,TGTGCCTGGAGTCGAAGGCAGGGTGCGTACAATGAGCAGTTCTTC,CAWSRRQGAYNEQFF
TRBD1,TRBJ2-2,.,TRBV5-1,TGCGCCAGCAGCTTTGGCAGGGGGTTCACCGGGGAGCTGTTTTTT,CASSFGRGFTGELFF
.,TRBJ1-2,.,TRBV16,TGTGCCAGCAGCCAATTTAGGAGACAGGCGAAACCTAACTATGGCTACACCTTC,CASSQFRRQAKPNYGYTF
.,TRBJ1-2,.,TRBV19,TGTGCCAGTAGCGCGGGACGGCCGAACACTGGCTACACCTTC,CASSAGRPNTGYTF
.,TRBJ1-1,.,TRBV3-1/TRBV3-2,TGTGCCAGCAGCCAGAGTGGTTGGAACACTGAAGCTTTCTTT,CASSQSGWNTEAFF
.,TRBJ2-5,once,TRBV19,TGTGCCAGTAGTATCGGTCAGAGGGAGACCCAGTACTTC,CASSIGQRETQYF
TRBD1,TRBJ1-5,.,TRBV2,TGTGCCAGCAGTGACAGGGGGCTTGGCAATCAGCCCCAGCATTTT,CASSDRGLGNQPQHF
TRBD2,TRBJ2-7,.,TRBV10-3,TGTGCCATCAGTGCCCCCAGAACTAGCGGGAGTACGCCCTCCTACGAGCAGTACTTC,CAISAPRTSGSTPSYEQYF
.,TRBJ2-7,.,TRBV27,TGTGCCAGCAGTTTCCAGGGAACCCACGAGCAGTACTTC,CASSFQGTHEQYF
TRBD1,TRBJ2-7,.,TRBV5-1,TGCGCCAGCAGCCGTGGGGACAGGGGTTATGACCGCCAGTACTTC,CASSRGDRGYDRQYF
.,TRBJ1-6,once,TRBV7-3,TGTGCCAGCAGCTTTGGTCCAGGACTGAGTAATTCACCCCTCCACTTT,CASSFGPGLSNSPLHF
TRBD1,TRBJ1-2,.,TRBV29-1,TGCAGCGACTTACAGGGGGCGGGGTACACCTTC,CSDLQGAGYTF
TRBD1,TRBJ1-2,.,TRBV29-1,TGCAGCGTTGAGACAGGGGATGGTATCTATGGCTACACCTTC,CSVETGDGIYGYTF
TRBD1,TRBJ2-3,.,TRBV7-3,TGTGCCAGCAGCTCGGACAGGGTTGATACGCAGTATTTT,CASSSDRVDTQYF
.,TRBJ1-2,.,TRBV7-2,TGTGCCAGCAGCTGGCAGGGAAAGGGTGGCTACACCTTC,CASSWQGKGGYTF
.,TRBJ1-2,.,TRBV28,TGTGCCAGCAAGAAACGACAGGAAAATGGCTACACCTTC,CASKKRQENGYTF
.,TRBJ1-1,few,TRBV6-1,TGTGCCAGCAGTGAGACCTCAGGGGTAGACACTGAAGCTTTCTTT,CASSETSGVDTEAFF
.,TRBJ2-7,.,TRBV30,TGTGCCTGGAGTAAAAGACGGGACTCCCGTGGCCACGAGCAGTACTTC,CAWSKRRDSRGHEQYF
.,TRBJ1-5,.,TRBV19,TGTGCCAGTAGCTTAGAGCTTGTGAATCAGCCCCAGCATTTT,CASSLELVNQPQHF
.,TRBJ1-2,.,TRBV14,TGTGCCAGCAGCCAGGACTTACTATATGGCTACACCTTC,CASSQDLLYGYTF
.,TRBJ2-3,.,TRBV6-1,TGTGCCAGCAGTGAAAGGGGAGGAGGGCCCCGCACAGATACGCAGTATTTT,CASSERGGGPRTDTQYF
TRBD2,TRBJ2-7,.,TRBV10-2,TGCGCCAGCAGTGAGTCGGCGGGAGGCCTAACATACGAGCAGTACTTC,CASSESAGGLTYEQYF
TRBD1,TRBJ1-6,once,TRBV3-1/TRBV3-2,TGTGCCAGCAGCCGAGGGGGGCCAGGGGGAGTCAATTCACCCCTCCACTTT,CASSRGGPGGVNSPLHF
TRBD1,TRBJ1-5,.,TRBV5-3,TGTGCCAGAAGCTTGTCTACAGGGGATAGCAATCAGCCCCAGCATTTT,CARSLSTGDSNQPQHF
.,TRBJ2-3,.,TRBV24-1,TGTGCCACCAGTGAGCAGGGCTACACAGATACGCAGTATTTT,CATSEQGYTDTQYF
TRBD1,TRBJ1-1,.,TRBV7-9,TGTGCCAGCAGCAAAGGGACAGCCTCTGAAGCTTTCTTT,CASSKGTASEAFF
.,TRBJ2-7,.,TRBV18,TGTGCCAGCTCGCCGGGGTTGATGGAGCAGTACTTC,CASSPGLMEQYF
TRBD1,TRBJ1-6,once,TRBV5-1,TGCGCCAGCAGGACAGGGGAAAATTCACCCCTCCACTTT,CASRTGENSPLHF
.,TRBJ1-2,.,TRBV6-5,TGTGCCAGCAGTTACGGTGCGGCTAACTATGGCTACACCTTC,CASSYGAANYGYTF
TRBD2,TRBJ2-1,.,TRBV3-1/TRBV3-2,TGTGCCAGCAGCCCGCGACTAGCGGGAGGTGGAGTTGAGCAGTTCTTC,CASSPRLAGGGVEQFF
.,TRBJ1-2,.,TRBV5-6,TGTGCCAGCAGCTTGCTGGCTGGCTACACCTTC,CASSLLAGYTF
.,TRBJ2-1,few,TRBV9,TGTGCCAGCAGCGTAGGTGAGGTTTCCTACAATGAGCAGTTCTTC,CASSVGEVSYNEQFF